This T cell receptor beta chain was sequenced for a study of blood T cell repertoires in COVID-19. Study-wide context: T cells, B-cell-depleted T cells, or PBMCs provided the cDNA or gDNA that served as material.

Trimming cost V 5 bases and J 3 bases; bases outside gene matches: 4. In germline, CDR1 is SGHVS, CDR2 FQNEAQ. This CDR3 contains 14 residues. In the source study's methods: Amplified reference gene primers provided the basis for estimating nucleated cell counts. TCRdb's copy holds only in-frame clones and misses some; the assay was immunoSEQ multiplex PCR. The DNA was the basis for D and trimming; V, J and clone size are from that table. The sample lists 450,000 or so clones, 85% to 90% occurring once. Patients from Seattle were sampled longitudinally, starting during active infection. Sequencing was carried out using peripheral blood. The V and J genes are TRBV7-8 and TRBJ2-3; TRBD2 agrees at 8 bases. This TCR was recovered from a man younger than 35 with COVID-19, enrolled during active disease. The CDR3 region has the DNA TGTGCCAGCAGCCCTCGCGGGAGGACAGATACGCAGTATTTT. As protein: CASSPRGRTDTQYF.